A selection of T cell receptor beta chains follows, all from one sample in a study of T cell responses to AZD1222 COVID-19 vaccine. The method was immunoSEQ multiplex PCR; TCRdb's version includes in-frame clones alone and lacks a portion of them. Here the sample spans around 130,000 clones, about 90% being singletons. Sequenced here: peripheral blood, sampled on day 0 of MenACWY control vaccination. Receptors originate from an adult in good health. The CDR3 runs from the conserved cysteine through the conserved F or W. Some rows have no size entry. The others give once, few or many, or a class for an expanded clone.

CDR3 protein: CASIRDRGTSGTYEQYF; J gene: TRBJ2-7; clone size: -; V gene: TRBV2
CDR3 protein: CASSHRDRGNTQYF; J gene: TRBJ2-3; clone size: -; V gene: TRBV5-6
CDR3 protein: CASSLSLGPGPTYEQYF; J gene: TRBJ2-7; clone size: -; V gene: TRBV28
CDR3 protein: CASMVGGLSNTGELFF; J gene: TRBJ2-2; clone size: once; V gene: TRBV2
CDR3 protein: CASSLTGNHEQYF; J gene: TRBJ2-7; clone size: -; V gene: TRBV9
CDR3 protein: CASSSPGRNQPQHF; J gene: TRBJ1-5; clone size: -; V gene: TRBV6-5
CDR3 protein: CASSLWRQREEKLFF; J gene: TRBJ1-4; clone size: -; V gene: TRBV28
CDR3 protein: CASSRLPRYEQYF; J gene: TRBJ2-7; clone size: -; V gene: TRBV3-1/TRBV3-2
CDR3 protein: CASSLDPRNSPLHF; J gene: TRBJ1-6; clone size: -; V gene: TRBV7-9
CDR3 protein: CASSAPGTGGSEQYF; J gene: TRBJ2-7; clone size: -; V gene: TRBV6-1
CDR3 protein: CASSPWTSNSYEQYF; J gene: TRBJ2-7; clone size: -; V gene: TRBV5-1
CDR3 protein: CASSPLLGTGLEKLFF; J gene: TRBJ1-4; clone size: -; V gene: TRBV7-8
CDR3 protein: CASRDSGRGDEQFF; J gene: TRBJ2-1; clone size: -; V gene: TRBV6-5
CDR3 protein: CASSPPRVRAYSPLHF; J gene: TRBJ1-6; clone size: -; V gene: TRBV28
CDR3 protein: CASSFRRGNSPLHF; J gene: TRBJ1-6; clone size: -; V gene: TRBV5-4
CDR3 protein: CASSQGAGDLNGYTF; J gene: TRBJ1-2; clone size: -; V gene: TRBV4-1
CDR3 protein: CASSPPGAYNTDTQYF; J gene: TRBJ2-3; clone size: -; V gene: TRBV18
CDR3 protein: CASSNPPGSGYTF; J gene: TRBJ1-2; clone size: -; V gene: TRBV5-4
CDR3 protein: CASSSPGQGKAFF; J gene: TRBJ1-1; clone size: -; V gene: TRBV7-3
CDR3 protein: CAWSPSRTPDSNQPQHF; J gene: TRBJ1-5; clone size: -; V gene: TRBV30
CDR3 protein: CASSVRPGENEKLFF; J gene: TRBJ1-4; clone size: -; V gene: TRBV9
CDR3 protein: CASSSGPLAGVRNEQFF; J gene: TRBJ2-1; clone size: -; V gene: TRBV5-1
CDR3 protein: CASSLFGGTIYF; J gene: TRBJ1-3; clone size: once; V gene: TRBV5-6
CDR3 protein: CASSAPRQGMYEQYF; J gene: TRBJ2-7; clone size: -; V gene: TRBV25-1
CDR3 protein: CASTLGSNTGELFF; J gene: TRBJ2-2; clone size: -; V gene: TRBV2
CDR3 protein: CASSLGQGFTEAFF; J gene: TRBJ1-1; clone size: -; V gene: TRBV11-2
CDR3 protein: CATSAQGRYGYTF; J gene: TRBJ1-2; clone size: -; V gene: TRBV24-1
CDR3 protein: CASSSGLAGKWVETQYF; J gene: TRBJ2-5; clone size: few; V gene: TRBV5-1
CDR3 protein: CASSVAAQGSYEQYF; J gene: TRBJ2-7; clone size: -; V gene: TRBV9
CDR3 protein: CASSLLGARGTEAFF; J gene: TRBJ1-1; clone size: -; V gene: TRBV28
CDR3 protein: CASSSFGGRGGKLFF; J gene: TRBJ1-4; clone size: -; V gene: TRBV28
CDR3 protein: CASSSVEGVSSTDTQYF; J gene: TRBJ2-3; clone size: -; V gene: TRBV7-8
CDR3 protein: CASSENRAKNSPLHF; J gene: TRBJ1-6; clone size: -; V gene: TRBV2
CDR3 protein: CASSVGPGFFTEAFF; J gene: TRBJ1-1; clone size: once; V gene: TRBV9
CDR3 protein: CASSFGAGVPGELFF; J gene: TRBJ2-2; clone size: -; V gene: TRBV11-1